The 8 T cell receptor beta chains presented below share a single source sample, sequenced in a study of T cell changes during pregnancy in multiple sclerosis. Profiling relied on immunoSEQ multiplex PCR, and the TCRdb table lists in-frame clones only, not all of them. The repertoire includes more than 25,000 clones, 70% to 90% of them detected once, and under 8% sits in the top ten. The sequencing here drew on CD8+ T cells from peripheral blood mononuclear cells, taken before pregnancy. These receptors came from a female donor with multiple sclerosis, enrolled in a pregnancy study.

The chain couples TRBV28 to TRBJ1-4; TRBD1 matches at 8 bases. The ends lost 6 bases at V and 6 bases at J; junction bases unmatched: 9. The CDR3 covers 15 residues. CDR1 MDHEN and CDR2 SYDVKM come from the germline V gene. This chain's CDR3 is CASSWNGQGHEKLFF. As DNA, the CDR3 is TGTGCCAGCAGCTGGAATGGACAGGGTCATGAAAAACTGTTTTTT. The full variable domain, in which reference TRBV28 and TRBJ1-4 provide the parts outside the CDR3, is DVKVTQSSRYLVKRTGEKVFLECVQDMDHENMFWYRQDPGLGLRLIYFSYDVKMKEKGDIPEGYSVSREKKERFSLILESASTNQTSMYLCASSWNGQGHEKLFFGSGTQLSVL.

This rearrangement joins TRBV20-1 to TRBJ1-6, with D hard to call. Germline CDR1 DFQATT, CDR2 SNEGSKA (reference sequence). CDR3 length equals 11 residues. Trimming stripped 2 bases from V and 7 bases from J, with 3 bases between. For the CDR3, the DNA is TGCAGTGCTAGACAGAATTCACCCCTCCACTTT. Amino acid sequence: CSARQNSPLHF.

The CDR3 nucleotides are TGTGCCTGGAGTTTTGGGGGGGTCTATGGCTACACCTTC. Its protein product is CAWSFGGVYGYTF. The chain uses TRBV30 and TRBJ1-2; D is perhaps TRBD1 (5 bases). Trimming removed 2 bases from V and 4 bases from J, with 11 bases in between. Looked up from germline, CDR1 is GTSNPN and CDR2 is SVGIG (reference sequence). The length of the CDR3 is 13 residues.

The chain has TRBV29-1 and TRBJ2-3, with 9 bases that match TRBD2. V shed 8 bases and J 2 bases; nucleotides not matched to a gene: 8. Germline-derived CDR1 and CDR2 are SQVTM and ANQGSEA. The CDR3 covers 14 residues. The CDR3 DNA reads TGCAGCAGCCCCGCGGGGGGGCTCACAGATACGCAGTATTTT. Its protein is CSSPAGGLTDTQYF.

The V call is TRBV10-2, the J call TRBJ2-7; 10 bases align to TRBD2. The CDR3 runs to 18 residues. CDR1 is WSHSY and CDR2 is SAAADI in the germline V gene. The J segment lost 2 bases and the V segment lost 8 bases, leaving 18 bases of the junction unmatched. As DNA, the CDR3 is TGCGCCAGCCTAGGGTCTAACCGCCTAGCGGGGGCTACCTACGAGCAGTACTTC. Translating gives CASLGSNRLAGATYEQYF.

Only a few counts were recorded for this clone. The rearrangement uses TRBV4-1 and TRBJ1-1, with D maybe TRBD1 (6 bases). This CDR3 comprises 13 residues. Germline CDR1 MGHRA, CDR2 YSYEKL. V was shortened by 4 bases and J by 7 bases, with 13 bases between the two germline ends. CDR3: CASSPRTAGEAFF. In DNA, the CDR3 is TGCGCCAGCAGCCCCAGGACAGCAGGTGAAGCTTTCTTT.

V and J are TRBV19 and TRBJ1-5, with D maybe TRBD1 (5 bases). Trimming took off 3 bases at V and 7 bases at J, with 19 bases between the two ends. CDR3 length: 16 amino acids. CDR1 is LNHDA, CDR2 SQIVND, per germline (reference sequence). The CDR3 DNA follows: TGTGCCAGTAGTATTGAGAGGCAGGGTAGTGGCCAGCCCCAGCATTTT. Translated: CASSIERQGSGQPQHF.

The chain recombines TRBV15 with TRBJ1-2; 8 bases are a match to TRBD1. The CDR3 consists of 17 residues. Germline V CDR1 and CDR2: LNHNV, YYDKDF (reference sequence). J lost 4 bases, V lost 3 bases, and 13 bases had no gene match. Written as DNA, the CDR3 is TGTGCCACCAGCAGGCTAACGCCGGGACAGGACCCCTATGGCTACACCTTC. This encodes CATSRLTPGQDPYGYTF.